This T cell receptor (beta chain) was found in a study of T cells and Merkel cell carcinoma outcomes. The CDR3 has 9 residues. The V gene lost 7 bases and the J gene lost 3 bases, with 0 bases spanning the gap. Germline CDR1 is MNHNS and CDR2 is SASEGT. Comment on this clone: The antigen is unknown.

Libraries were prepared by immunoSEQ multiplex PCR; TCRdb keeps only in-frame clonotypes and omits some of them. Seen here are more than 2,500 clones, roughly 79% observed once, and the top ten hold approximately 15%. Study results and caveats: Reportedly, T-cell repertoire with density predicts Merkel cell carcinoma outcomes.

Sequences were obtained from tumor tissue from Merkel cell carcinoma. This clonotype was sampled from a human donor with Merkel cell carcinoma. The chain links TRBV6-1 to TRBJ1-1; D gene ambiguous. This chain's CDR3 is CASNTEAFF. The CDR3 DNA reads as TGTGCCAGCAACACTGAAGCTTTCTTT.